This T cell receptor beta chain was documented in a study of blood T cell repertoires in COVID-19. CDR3 length: 17 residues. The germline V gene has CDR1 MNHEY and CDR2 SVGEGT. Trimming removed 7 bases from V and 4 bases from J; junction bases left unmatched: 16. Clones were read by immunoSEQ multiplex PCR, and TCRdb kept only the in-frame ones, dropping some. In the table there are approximately 300,000 clones, more than 75% of which are singletons. The source of this sequence is a woman aged 45-60 years with acute or convalescent COVID-19. Sequencing input: peripheral blood. The V and J genes are TRBV6-2 or TRBV6-3 and TRBJ1-1; 9 nucleotides match TRBD1. The CDR3 protein is CASTPGTGLWVSTEAFF. In DNA, the CDR3 is TGTGCCAGCACCCCTGGGACAGGGCTTTGGGTTAGCACTGAAGCTTTCTTT.